A selection of T cell receptor beta chains follows, all from one sample in a study of blood T cell repertoires in COVID-19. The protocol was immunoSEQ multiplex PCR, while the TCRdb copy is restricted to in-frame clones and leaves out a portion. This sample has 30,000 to 35,000 clones, with 80% found just once. The specimen sequenced was peripheral blood. The receptors were gathered from a man at least 80 years old with acute or convalescent COVID-19. Both conserved end residues are part of each CDR3.

>16|TRBJ2-7|TRBV18
CASSPPKPRQTYEQYF
>12|TRBJ2-7|TRBV29-1
CSVEGEEYEQYF
>14|TRBJ1-3|TRBV4-1
CASSQDPRGNTIYF
>12|TRBJ2-1|TRBV12-3/TRBV12-4
CASSFGGNEQFF
>14|TRBJ2-5|TRBV6-2/TRBV6-3
CASSYARGPETQYF
>17|TRBJ1-5|TRBV19
CASRPNDRGRGNQPQHF
>15|TRBJ2-5|TRBV9
CASSLREGLGETQYF
>14|TRBJ2-3|TRBV14
CASTPSGRTDTQYF
>16|TRBJ2-4|TRBV28
CASRKRTGLRENIQYF
>12|TRBJ1-2|TRBV5-1
CASRQGNYGYTF
>11|TRBJ2-7|TRBV20-1
CSARPGVEQYF
>16|TRBJ2-7|TRBV6-2/TRBV6-3
CASSYSMPSGIHEQYF
>13|TRBJ1-2|TRBV29-1
CSVLQGMGYGYTF
>14|TRBJ2-7|TRBV2
CASSVGRGEYEQYF
>14|TRBJ2-3|TRBV3-1/TRBV3-2
CASSQDELRATQYF
>14|TRBJ1-1|TRBV11-3
CASSSDRQNTEAFF
>15|TRBJ1-2|TRBV30
CAWNVKTASNYGYTF